The present T cell receptor beta chain was sequenced within a study of shared clonotypes between healthy human individuals (TCRdb year 2020). General notes on the study: The cohort comprised a couple of women and three men aged 18 to 49 years. Libraries were prepared and TCR repertoires were sequenced by different laboratories using diverse techniques, in order to increase sequencing depth and limit assay-specific biases. To estimate repertoire size and how much clonotypes are shared between individuals, the study performed deep sequencing of blood TCR repertoires from a few healthy adults. Between about 0.9 and 9 billion PBMCs per donor were obtained by leukapheresis. For each donor, three plates each were used for CD4 naive and CD4 memory, two plates were used for CD8 naive, and one plate was used for CD8 memory. The research as a whole found: When a few donors were compared, the shared fraction of clonotypes was roughly 4.8% for naive CD4, about 4% for naive CD8, 2% to 2.5% for memory CD4, and less than 0.45% for memory CD8. Naive subsets generally had larger estimated clonotype richness than memory subsets did. Pairwise subsampling indicated that sequencing depth was expected to affect the degree of clonotype sharing among donors. Compared with non-shared clonotypes, the clonotypes found in all four sorted-subset donors had higher generation probabilities. Sampling was limited to blood, and TCR repertoires in tissue likely differ from TCR repertoires in blood. Incomplete sequencing was indicated by rarefaction of sorted-subset datasets, despite the large sequencing depth. Because the study included a small number of donors, the genetic and exposure-history diversity represented was limited.

Concerning this clone: This receptor's antigen is unknown. No base quality values were provided; no much bigger clone lies one nucleotide off.

Using the deep immunoSEQ assay, multiplex PCR amplified TCR CDR3 regions from genomic DNA. Genomic DNA extracted from each cell subset was distributed evenly over all wells of several immunoSEQ 96-well plates, and each plate served as one replicate. For sorted subsets, each replicate PCR was loaded with around 200 ng genomic DNA, equivalent to approximately 33,000 T cell genomes. Purified libraries were measured with a Qubit 3.0 fluorometer, size-checked on a Bioanalyzer 2100, and measured again with the KAPA Library Quantification kit. Each immunoSEQ 96-well plate was sequenced on its own single-read 150-cycle Illumina NextSeq 550 flow cell. On the study's bioinformatics: The immunoSEQ output contained only junctional sequences without quality scores, so filtering could not match that applied to full-length reads. Sequences were annotated with PyIR, a Python wrapper for IgBLAST v1.9, using IMGT germline references to assign V/J genes and CDR3. Reads were removed for weak V/J assignments (E-value above 1e-6), missing CDR3, stop codons, out-of-frame junctions, or ambiguous translated residues. V3J clonotypes were defined as sequences sharing an identical inferred V gene, J gene, and CDR3 amino acid sequence. Percentage overlap between repertoires was calculated by dividing the number of shared unique clonotypes by the size of the smaller repertoire. Three approaches were used to assess repertoire richness: RTK rarefaction, the Chao1 estimator, and Recon v2.1 estimates of unobserved clonotypes. OLGA was used to compute generation probabilities for all TCRbeta clonotypes that the gDNA method yielded from four donors. As stored in TCRdb, this immuneACCESS dataset retains in-frame rearrangements with V and J assigned. A fraction of the clones does not appear; measured against another copy, unresolved V genes explain less than half of the discrepancy, and the remainder lacks a known reason. The V and J calls and clone size were taken over from that table, and D and trimming were inferred from the DNA. Counted in this sample were roughly 2,000,000 clones; just under 95% of them appeared once. Approximately 1.2% of the sample is taken by the ten largest.

CD8 naive samples consisted of CD45RO-negative cells that were positively selected for CCR7, yielding a CD45RA+CCR7+ population without TemRA cells. Healthy HIV-negative adults with no recently reported acute infections or vaccinations were included as donors. All donors were Caucasian adults living in Nashville, Tennessee, USA. After blood collection by leukapheresis, PBMCs were isolated using Ficoll-Histopaque density gradient centrifugation and then cryopreserved in the vapor phase of liquid nitrogen. Analytical flow cytometry was used to check the purity and quantity of every magnetically sorted T cell population. From each sorted fraction, genomic DNA was isolated and quantified by UV absorbance on a Nanodrop 2000c. Reading from cysteine to phenylalanine, the CDR3 counts 13 amino acids. Only the CDR3 portion is preserved as DNA: 39 bases, with reading frame beginning at the first base. From the germline V gene, CDR1 is SGHTA and CDR2 is FQGNSA. V sheds 5 bases and J sheds 9 bases, leaving 11 bases between their ends.

The specimen was naive CD8+ T cells sorted from blood. Explained via the paper, the cell subset or site label denotes: CD45RA+CCR7+. The receptor chain draws on TRBV7-2 and TRBJ1-6; TRBD1 could be the D gene, as 5 bases match. The sequence was obtained from a man younger than 35 in good health. The encoded CDR3 is CASSPDGASPLHF. The DNA is TGTGCCAGCAGCCCCGATGGGGCTTCACCCCTCCACTTT. With the rest looked up from the reference TRBV7-2 and TRBJ1-6 genes rather than sequenced, the full variable domain is GAGVSQSPSNKVTEKGKDVELRCDPISGHTALYWYRQSLGQGLEFLIYFQGNSAPDKSGLPSDRFSAERTGGSVSTLTIQRTQQEDSAVYLCASSPDGASPLHFGNGTRLTVT.